Presented here are 9 T cell receptor beta chains from one specimen sequenced in a study of T cells in Graves' hyperthyroidism and ophthalmopathy. The source material, RNA transcripts, was used to amplify TCR beta CDR3 regions. The primer set for the first-round RT-PCR of the TCR CDR3 was HTBI. TCRdb reanalysed the multiplex PCR reads using MiXCR and keeps one entry per CDR3 protein. This table holds some 740,000 distinct CDR3 sequences, 12% to 15% found once. The sequenced sample was blood. Receptor source: a woman aged 18-29 years with Graves' hyperthyroidism.

This clonotype was observed many times. This rearrangement joins TRBV30 to TRBJ1-5; TRBD1 is a possible D gene (5 bases). From germline, CDR1 is GTSNPN and CDR2 SVGIG (reference sequence). Trimming stripped 0 bases from V and 6 bases from J, with 12 bases between. The CDR3 consists of 14 residues. The CDR3: CAWSVRRGSQPQHF. The CDR3 coding sequence is TGTGCCTGGAGTGTACGGCGGGGCAGTCAGCCCCAGCATTTT.

This sequence joins TRBV5-1 and TRBJ2-1, with TRBD2 identical over 9 bases. The CDR3 is 14 residues long. CDR1 SGHRS and CDR2 YFSETQ come from the germline V gene. V lost 5 bases, J lost 8 bases, and 8 bases stayed unmatched. CDR3 in amino acids: CASRTWTSVDEQFF. The DNA of the CDR3 is TGCGCCAGCAGAACCTGGACTAGCGTCGATGAGCAGTTCTTC.

This clonotype has at least ten counts. The V call is TRBV15, the J call TRBJ1-2, with unresolved D. CDR3 length equals 16 residues. V was shortened by 0 bases and J by 8 bases, with 19 bases between the two germline ends. Per germline, CDR1 LNHNV and CDR2 YYDKDF (reference sequence). Written as DNA, the CDR3 is TGTGCCACCAGCAGAGATTTTAGCCTCCCCGGAGGGGGCTACACCTTC. Its translation is CATSRDFSLPGGGYTF.

This clonotype has only a few counts. The V and J genes are TRBV6-5 and TRBJ1-5; 10 bases match TRBD1. From germline, CDR1 is MNHEY and CDR2 SVGAGI. The CDR3 totals 16 residues. J gave up 3 bases and V 6 bases, and 8 bases lay outside the gene matches. The CDR3 DNA sequence: TGTGCCAGCAGGTTATCCGGGACAGGGGTCAATCAGCCCCAGCATTTT. It is translated as CASRLSGTGVNQPQHF.

Ten or more counts support this clonotype. The chain couples TRBV20-1 to TRBJ2-7, with 9 bases lining up with TRBD2. CDR3 length equals 19 residues. With V trimmed by 1 base and J by 2 bases, 18 bases remained unmatched. Germline V gene sequence: CDR1 DFQATT, CDR2 SNEGSKA (reference sequence). DNA of the CDR3: TGCAGTGCTAGAGTGTGGGCAGGGGGAAGGGTAGCGGGGGCCTACGAGCAGTACTTC. Its protein product is CSARVWAGGRVAGAYEQYF.

This clonotype was observed a handful of times. The chain recombines TRBV7-3 with TRBJ2-5, with 9 bases fitting TRBD1. V shed 5 bases and J 1 base; nucleotides not matched to a gene: 5. The CDR3 is made up of 15 amino acids. CDR1 is SGHTA, CDR2 FQGTGA, per germline. This CDR3 is CASSRGTGPQETQYF. The CDR3 coding sequence is TGTGCCAGCAGCCGCGGGACAGGGCCCCAAGAGACCCAGTACTTC.

This rearrangement joins TRBV6-1 to TRBJ1-5; no clear D gene. Germline CDR1 reads MNHNS; CDR2 reads SASEGT. This CDR3 has 12 residues. Trimming pared 5 bases from V and 4 bases from J, leaving 6 bases between. The CDR3 spells CASSTSNQPQHF. DNA of the CDR3: TGTGCCAGCAGTACTAGTAATCAGCCCCAGCATTTT.

This chain joins TRBV20-1 and TRBJ2-7; D might be TRBD1 (5 bases). CDR1 is DFQATT and CDR2 is SNEGSKA in the germline V gene (reference sequence). The CDR3 is made up of 12 amino acids. Deletions cut 7 bases from V and 6 bases from J, with 16 bases between. The CDR3, as DNA: TGCAGTGGTCTGGGGCCTCGGAGCGAGCAGTACTTC. It yields the protein CSGLGPRSEQYF.

V and J are TRBV7-9 and TRBJ2-3; 10 nucleotides match TRBD2. With 9 bases clipped from V and 9 bases from J, the junction kept 12 bases outside the gene matches. CDR1 SEHNR and CDR2 FQNEAQ come from the germline V gene (reference sequence). This CDR3 has 14 amino acids. CDR3 amino acids: CASGGTSEVLTQYF. In DNA form, the CDR3 reads TGTGCCAGTGGTGGGACTAGCGAGGTTCTCACGCAGTATTTT. Combining the CDR3 with reference TRBV7-9 and TRBJ2-3 gives the whole variable domain DTGVSQNPRHKITKRGQNVTFRCDPISEHNRLYWYRQTLGQGPEFLTYFQNEAQLEKSRLLSDRFSAERPKGSFSTLEIQRTEQGDSAMYLCASGGTSEVLTQYFGPGTRLTVL.